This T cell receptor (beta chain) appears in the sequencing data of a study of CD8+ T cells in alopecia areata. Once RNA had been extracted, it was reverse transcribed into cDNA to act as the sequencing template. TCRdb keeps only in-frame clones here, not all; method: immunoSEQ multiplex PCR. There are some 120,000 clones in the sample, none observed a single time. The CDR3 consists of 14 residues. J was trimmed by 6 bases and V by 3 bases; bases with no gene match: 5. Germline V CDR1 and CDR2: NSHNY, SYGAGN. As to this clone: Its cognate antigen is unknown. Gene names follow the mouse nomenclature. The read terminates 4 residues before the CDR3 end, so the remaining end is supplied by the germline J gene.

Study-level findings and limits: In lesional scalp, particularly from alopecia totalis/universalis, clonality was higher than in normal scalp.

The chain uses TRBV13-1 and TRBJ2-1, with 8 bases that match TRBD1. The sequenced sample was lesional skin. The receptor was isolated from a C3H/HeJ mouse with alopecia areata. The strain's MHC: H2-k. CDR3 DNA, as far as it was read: TGTGCCAGCAGTGGAGGACAGGGTCTTGCT. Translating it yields CASSGGQGLA. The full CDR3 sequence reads CASSGGQGLAEQFF.